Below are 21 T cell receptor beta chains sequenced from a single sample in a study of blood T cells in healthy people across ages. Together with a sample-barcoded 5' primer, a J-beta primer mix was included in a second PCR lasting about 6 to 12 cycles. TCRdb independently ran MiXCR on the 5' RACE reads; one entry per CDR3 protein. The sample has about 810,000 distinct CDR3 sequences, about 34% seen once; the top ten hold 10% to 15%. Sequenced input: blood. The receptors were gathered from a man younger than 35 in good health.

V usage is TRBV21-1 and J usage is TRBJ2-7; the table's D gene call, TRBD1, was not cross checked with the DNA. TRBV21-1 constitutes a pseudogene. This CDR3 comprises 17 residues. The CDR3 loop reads CASSSPYREQFDYEQYF. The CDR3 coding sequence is TGTGCCAGCAGCTCCCCTTACCGGGAACAGTTCGACTACGAGCAGTACTTC.

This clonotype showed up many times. The CDR3 DNA follows: TGCAGTGCCCCCCTGACTAGCGGCCAATCCTACAATGAGCAGTTCTTC. Residues: CSAPLTSGQSYNEQFF. J is TRBJ2-1 and V is TRBV20-1, with TRBD2 matching over 9 bases. This CDR3 region has 16 residues. Trimming took 6 bases from V and 1 from J; bases not matched to a gene: 10. CDR1 is DFQATT and CDR2 is SNEGSKA in the germline V gene (reference sequence).

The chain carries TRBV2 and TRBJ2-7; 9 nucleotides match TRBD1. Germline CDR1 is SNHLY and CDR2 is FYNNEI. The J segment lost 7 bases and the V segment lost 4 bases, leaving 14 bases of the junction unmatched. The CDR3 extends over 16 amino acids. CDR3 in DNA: TGTGCCAGCAGTGGGGACAGGGCTACGTTGGGCAATGAGCAGTACTTC. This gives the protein CASSGDRATLGNEQYF. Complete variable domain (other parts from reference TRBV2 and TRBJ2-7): EPEVTQTPSHQVTQMGQEVILRCVPISNHLYFYWYRQILGQKVEFLVSFYNNEISEKSEIFDDQFSVERPDGSNFTLKIRSTKLEDSAMYFCASSGDRATLGNEQYFGPGTRLTVT.

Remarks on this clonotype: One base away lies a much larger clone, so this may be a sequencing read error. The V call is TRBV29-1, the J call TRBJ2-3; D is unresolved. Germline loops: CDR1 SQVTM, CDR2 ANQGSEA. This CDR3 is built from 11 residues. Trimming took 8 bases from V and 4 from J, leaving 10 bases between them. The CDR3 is CSTNLADTQYF. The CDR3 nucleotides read TGCAGCACCAACTTAGCAGATACGCAGTATTTT.

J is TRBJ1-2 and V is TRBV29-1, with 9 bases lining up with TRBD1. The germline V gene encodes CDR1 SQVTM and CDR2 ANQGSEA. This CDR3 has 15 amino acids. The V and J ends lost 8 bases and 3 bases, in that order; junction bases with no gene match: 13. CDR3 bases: TGCAGCCGCAAACCCACAGGGGGCCTATACTATGGCTACACCTTC. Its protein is CSRKPTGGLYYGYTF.

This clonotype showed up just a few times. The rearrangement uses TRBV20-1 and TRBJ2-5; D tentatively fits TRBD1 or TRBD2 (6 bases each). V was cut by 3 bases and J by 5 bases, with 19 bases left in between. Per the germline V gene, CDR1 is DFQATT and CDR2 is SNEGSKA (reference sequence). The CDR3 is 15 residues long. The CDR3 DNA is TGCAGTGCTAGGGAGGGGGGCAGGGAGAGCGAGACCCAGTACTTC. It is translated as CSAREGGRESETQYF.

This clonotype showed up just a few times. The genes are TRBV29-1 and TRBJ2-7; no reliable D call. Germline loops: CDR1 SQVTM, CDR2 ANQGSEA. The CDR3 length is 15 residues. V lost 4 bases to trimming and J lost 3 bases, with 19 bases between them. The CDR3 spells CSVGNFGDTLYEQYF. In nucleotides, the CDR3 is TGCAGCGTTGGAAATTTCGGAGACACACTCTACGAGCAGTACTTC.

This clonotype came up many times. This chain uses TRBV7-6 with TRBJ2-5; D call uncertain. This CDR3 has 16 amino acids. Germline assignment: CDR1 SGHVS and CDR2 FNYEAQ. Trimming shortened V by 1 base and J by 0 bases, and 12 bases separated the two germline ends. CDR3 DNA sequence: TGTGCCAGCAGCTTAGGGGGAAATTCCCACCAAGAGACCCAGTACTTC. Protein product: CASSLGGNSHQETQYF.

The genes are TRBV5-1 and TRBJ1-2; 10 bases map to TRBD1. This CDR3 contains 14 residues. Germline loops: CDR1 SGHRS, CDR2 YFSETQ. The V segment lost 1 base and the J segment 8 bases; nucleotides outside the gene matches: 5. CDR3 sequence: CASSLMTGGLGYTF. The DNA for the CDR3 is TGCGCCAGCAGCTTGATGACAGGGGGCTTAGGCTACACCTTC.

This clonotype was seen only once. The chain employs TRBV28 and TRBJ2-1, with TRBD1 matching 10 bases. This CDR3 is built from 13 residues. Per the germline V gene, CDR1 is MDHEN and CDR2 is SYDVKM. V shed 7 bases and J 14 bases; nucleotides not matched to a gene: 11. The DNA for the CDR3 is TGTGCCAGCATTATACGGGACAGGGGAATGGAGTTCTTC. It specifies CASIIRDRGMEFF.

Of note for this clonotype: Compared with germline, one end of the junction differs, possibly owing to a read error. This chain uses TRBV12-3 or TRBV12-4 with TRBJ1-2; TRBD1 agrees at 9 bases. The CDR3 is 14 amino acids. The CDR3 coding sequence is TGTGCCGGCAGTCGGACAGGGGAAGTGGGCGGCTACACCTTC. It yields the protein CAGSRTGEVGGYTF.

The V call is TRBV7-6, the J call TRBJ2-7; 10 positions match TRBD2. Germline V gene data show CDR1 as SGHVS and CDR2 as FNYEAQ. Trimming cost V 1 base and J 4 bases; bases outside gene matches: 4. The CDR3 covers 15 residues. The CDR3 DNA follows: TGTGCCAGCAGCTTAGGCCCAGCGGGGGGGTACGAGCAGTACTTC. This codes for CASSLGPAGGYEQYF.

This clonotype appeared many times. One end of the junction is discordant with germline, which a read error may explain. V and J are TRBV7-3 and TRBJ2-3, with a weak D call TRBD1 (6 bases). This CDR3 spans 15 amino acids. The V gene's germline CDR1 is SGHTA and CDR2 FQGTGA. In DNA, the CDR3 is TGTGCCAGCAGCGTAACAGGGATCAGCACAGATACGCAGTATTTT. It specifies CASSVTGISTDTQYF.

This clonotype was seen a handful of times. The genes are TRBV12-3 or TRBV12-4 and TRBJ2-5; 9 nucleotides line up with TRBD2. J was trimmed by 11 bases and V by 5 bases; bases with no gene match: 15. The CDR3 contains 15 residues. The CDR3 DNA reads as TGTGCCAGCAGTCTCACGCGGGGGGGCGTCAATGAGCAGTACTTC. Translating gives CASSLTRGGVNEQYF.

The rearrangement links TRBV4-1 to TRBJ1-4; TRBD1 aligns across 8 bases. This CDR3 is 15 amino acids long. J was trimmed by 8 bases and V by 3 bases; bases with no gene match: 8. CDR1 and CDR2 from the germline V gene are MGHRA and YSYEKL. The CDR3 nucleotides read TGCGCCAGCAGCCAGACCGGGACAGGTGGGGAAAAACTGTTTTTT. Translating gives CASSQTGTGGEKLFF.

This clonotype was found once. CDR3 sequence (DNA): TGTGCCAGTGGAAATCGACAGGAATCCTACGAGCAGTACTTC. Translating gives CASGNRQESYEQYF. V gene TRBV2 combines with J gene TRBJ2-4; D is possibly TRBD1 (6 bases). The tail of the sequence fits TRBJ2-7 better, so the J call may be wrong. The CDR3 spans 14 residues. Germline loops: CDR1 SNHLY, CDR2 FYNNEI.

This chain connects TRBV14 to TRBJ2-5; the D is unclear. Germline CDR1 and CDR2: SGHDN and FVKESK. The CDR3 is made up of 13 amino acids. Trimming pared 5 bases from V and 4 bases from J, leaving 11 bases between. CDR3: CASSYQLAETQYF. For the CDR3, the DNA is TGTGCCAGCAGCTACCAGTTGGCAGAGACCCAGTACTTC.

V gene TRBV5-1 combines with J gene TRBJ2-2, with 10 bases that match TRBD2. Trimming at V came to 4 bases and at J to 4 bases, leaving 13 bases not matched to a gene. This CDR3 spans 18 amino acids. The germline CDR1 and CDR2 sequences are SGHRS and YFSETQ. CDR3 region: CASSPKLTSGAFTGELFF. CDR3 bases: TGCGCCAGCAGCCCAAAACTTACTAGCGGGGCCTTCACCGGGGAGCTGTTTTTT.

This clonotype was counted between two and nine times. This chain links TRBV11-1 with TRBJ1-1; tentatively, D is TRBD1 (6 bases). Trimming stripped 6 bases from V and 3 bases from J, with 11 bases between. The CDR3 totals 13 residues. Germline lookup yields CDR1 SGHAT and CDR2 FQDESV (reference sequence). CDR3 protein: CASSNRVDTEAFF. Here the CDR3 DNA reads TGTGCCAGCAGTAACAGGGTAGACACTGAAGCTTTCTTT.

The CDR3 loop is CASRPGGSGNIQYF. In DNA form, the CDR3 reads TGTGCCAGCAGACCAGGGGGTAGTGGAAACATTCAGTACTTC. The chain carries TRBV7-9 and TRBJ2-4; TRBD1 matches 7 bases. The CDR3 runs to 14 residues. Trimming at V came to 6 bases and at J to 6 bases, leaving 8 bases not matched to a gene. CDR1 and CDR2 (germline): SEHNR, FQNEAQ (reference sequence).

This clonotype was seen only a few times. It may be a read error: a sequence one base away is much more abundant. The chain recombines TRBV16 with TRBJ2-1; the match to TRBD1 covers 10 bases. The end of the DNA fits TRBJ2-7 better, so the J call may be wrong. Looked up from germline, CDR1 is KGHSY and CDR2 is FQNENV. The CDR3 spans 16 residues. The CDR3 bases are TGTGCCAGCAGCCAATCGACGGGACAGGGGTACAATGAGCAGTACTTC. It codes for CASSQSTGQGYNEQYF.